Sequencing of this T cell receptor beta chain was carried out in a study of cytomegalovirus exposure and HLA in healthy donors. The PCR was carried out with 60 Vbeta primers and 13 Jbeta primers. Method: immunoSEQ multiplex PCR; TCRdb's copy keeps in-frame clones and lacks some. This table holds over 110,000 clones, under 90% found once. Points on this clone: Its antigen is unidentified.

Germline V CDR1 and CDR2: LNHDA, SQIVND (reference sequence). The ends lost 4 bases at V and 4 bases at J; junction bases unmatched: 9. The CDR3 runs 15 residues. Findings and limits, study-wide: V- and J-gene trimming in TCR beta was tied to a missense DCLRE1C variant by an analysis performed later.

V gene TRBV19 combines with J gene TRBJ2-7, with TRBD2 matching 8 bases. This TCR derives from a male donor in good health and CMV-seronegative. The sequencing input was PBMCs. The CDR3: CASSTASGLHYEQYF. The CDR3 DNA follows: TGTGCCAGTAGTACCGCTAGCGGGTTACATTACGAGCAGTACTTC.